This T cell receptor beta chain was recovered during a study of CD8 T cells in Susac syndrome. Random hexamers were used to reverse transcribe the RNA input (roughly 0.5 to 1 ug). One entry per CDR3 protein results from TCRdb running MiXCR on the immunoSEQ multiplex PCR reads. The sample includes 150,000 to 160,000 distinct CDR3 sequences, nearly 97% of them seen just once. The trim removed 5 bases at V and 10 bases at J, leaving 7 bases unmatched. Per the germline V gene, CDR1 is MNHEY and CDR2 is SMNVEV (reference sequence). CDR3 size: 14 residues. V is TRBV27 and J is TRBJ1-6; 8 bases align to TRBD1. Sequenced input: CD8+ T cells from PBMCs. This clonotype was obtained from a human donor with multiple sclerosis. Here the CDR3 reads CASSRGQGGSPLHF. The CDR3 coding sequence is TGTGCCAGCAGTCGCGGACAGGGTGGATCACCCCTCCACTTT.